The clone carrying this T cell receptor (beta chain) has only one observation. Its target is unknown. The data stem from a study of OX40 agonist ivuxolimab in advanced cancers. This CDR3 contains 14 residues. Germline values: CDR1 LGHNA, CDR2 YNFKEQ. Trimming pared 4 bases from V and 8 bases from J, leaving 14 bases between. General study points: On average, CD8+ T cells had more expanded clones than CD4+.

Clones were sequenced by immunoSEQ multiplex PCR, and TCRdb holds only the in-frame ones, with some missing. The sample includes about 100,000 clones, roughly 90% of them seen just once. This rearrangement joins TRBV4-2 to TRBJ1-4, with D tentatively TRBD1 (6 bases). Sample: CD4+ or CD8+ T cells sorted from blood, taken in a trial of the OX40 agonist ivuxolimab. This clonotype was obtained from an adult with an advanced solid tumor such as melanoma, head and neck, liver or kidney cancer. The CDR3 region has the DNA TGTGCCAGCAGCCCGGACAGCTTGCGAGAAAAACTGTTTTTT. Amino acids: CASSPDSLREKLFF.